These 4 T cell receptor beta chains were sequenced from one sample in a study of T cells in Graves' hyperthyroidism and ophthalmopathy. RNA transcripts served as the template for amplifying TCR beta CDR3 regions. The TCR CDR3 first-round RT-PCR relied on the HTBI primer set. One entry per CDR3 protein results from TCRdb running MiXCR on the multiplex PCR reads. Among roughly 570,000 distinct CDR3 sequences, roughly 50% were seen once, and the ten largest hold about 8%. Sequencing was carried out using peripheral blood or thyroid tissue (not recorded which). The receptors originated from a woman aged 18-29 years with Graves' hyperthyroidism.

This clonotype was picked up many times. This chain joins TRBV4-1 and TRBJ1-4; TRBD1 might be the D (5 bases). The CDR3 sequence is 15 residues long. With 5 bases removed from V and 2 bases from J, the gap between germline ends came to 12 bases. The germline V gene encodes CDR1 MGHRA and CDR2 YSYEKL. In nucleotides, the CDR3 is TGCGCCAGCAGCGCGAGCAGGGTGACTAATGAAAAACTGTTTTTT. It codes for CASSASRVTNEKLFF.

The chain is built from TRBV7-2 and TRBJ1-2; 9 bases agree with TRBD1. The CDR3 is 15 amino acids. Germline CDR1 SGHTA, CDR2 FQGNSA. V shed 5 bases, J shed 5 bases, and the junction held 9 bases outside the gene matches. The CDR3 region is CASSTTGTGLYGYTF. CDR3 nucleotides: TGTGCCAGCAGCACCACCGGGACAGGGTTGTATGGCTACACCTTC.

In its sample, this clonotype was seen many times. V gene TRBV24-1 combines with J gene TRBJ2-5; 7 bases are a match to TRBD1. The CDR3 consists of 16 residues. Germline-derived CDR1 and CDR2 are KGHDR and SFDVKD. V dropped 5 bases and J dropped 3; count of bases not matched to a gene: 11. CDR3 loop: CATSGLKPGTEETQYF. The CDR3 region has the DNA TGTGCCACCAGTGGACTCAAGCCCGGGACAGAAGAGACCCAGTACTTC.

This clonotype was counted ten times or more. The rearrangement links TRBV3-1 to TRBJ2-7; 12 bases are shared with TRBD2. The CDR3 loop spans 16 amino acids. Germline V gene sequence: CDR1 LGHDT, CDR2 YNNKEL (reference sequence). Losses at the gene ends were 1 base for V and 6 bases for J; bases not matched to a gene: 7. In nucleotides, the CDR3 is TGTGCCAGCAGCCAAGGACTAGCGGGAGTAGTACCCGAGCAGTACTTC. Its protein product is CASSQGLAGVVPEQYF.